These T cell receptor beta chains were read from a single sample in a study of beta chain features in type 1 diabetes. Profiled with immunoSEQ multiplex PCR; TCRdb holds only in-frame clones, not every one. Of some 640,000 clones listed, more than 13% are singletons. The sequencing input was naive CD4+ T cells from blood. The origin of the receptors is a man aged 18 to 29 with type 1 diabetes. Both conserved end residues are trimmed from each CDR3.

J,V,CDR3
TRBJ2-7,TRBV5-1,ASSLGQYEQY
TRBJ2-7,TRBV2,ASKGQGSSYEQY
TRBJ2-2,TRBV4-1,ASSQGLTAPFGELF
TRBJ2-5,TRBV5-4,ASSFMAEETQY
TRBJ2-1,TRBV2,ASSDLGSSYNEQF
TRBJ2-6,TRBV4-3,ASSQGPAGVEGGANVLT
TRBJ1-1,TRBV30,AWNPRGTEAF
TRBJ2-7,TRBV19,ASNDQSSYEQY
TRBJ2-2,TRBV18,ASSPNRDTGELF
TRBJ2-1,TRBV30,ACDFTYNEQF
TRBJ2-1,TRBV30,AWSANLAGGAEQF